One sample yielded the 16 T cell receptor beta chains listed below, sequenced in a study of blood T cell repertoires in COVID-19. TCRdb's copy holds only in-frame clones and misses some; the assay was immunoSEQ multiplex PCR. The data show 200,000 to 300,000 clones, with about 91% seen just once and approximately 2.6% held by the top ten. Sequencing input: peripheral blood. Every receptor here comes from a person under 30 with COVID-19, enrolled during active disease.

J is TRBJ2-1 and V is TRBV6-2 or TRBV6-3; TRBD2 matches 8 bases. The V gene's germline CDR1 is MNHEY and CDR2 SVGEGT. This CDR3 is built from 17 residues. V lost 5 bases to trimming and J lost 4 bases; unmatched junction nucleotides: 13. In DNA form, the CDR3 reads TGTGCCAGCAGTCAAACCGGGACTAGAAAACCTTACAATGAGCAGTTCTTC. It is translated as CASSQTGTRKPYNEQFF.

This chain's CDR3 is CASSQPGLAETQYF. The DNA for the CDR3 is TGTGCCAGCAGCCAACCCGGACTAGCTGAGACCCAGTACTTC. The rearrangement uses TRBV3-1 (or the pseudogene TRBV3-2) and TRBJ2-5, with 8 bases that match TRBD2. J gave up 5 bases and V 2 bases, and 4 bases lay outside the gene matches. Germline V gene data show CDR1 as LGHDT and CDR2 as YNNKEL (reference sequence). The CDR3 runs to 14 residues.

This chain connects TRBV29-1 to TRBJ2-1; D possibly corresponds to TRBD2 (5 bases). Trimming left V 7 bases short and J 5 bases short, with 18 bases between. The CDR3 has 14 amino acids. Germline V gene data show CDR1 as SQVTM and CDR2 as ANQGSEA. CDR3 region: CSAPGGGPNNEQFF. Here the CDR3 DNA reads TGCAGCGCCCCGGGCGGCGGGCCCAACAATGAGCAGTTCTTC.

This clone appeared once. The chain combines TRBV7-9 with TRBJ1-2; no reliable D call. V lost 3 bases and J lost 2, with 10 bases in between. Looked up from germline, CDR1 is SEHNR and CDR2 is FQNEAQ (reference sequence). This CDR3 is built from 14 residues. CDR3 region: CASSFPLGNYGYTF. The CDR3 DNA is TGTGCCAGCAGCTTCCCCCTAGGAAACTATGGCTACACCTTC. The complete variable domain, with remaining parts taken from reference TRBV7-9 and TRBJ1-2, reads DTGVSQNPRHKITKRGQNVTFRCDPISEHNRLYWYRQTLGQGPEFLTYFQNEAQLEKSRLLSDRFSAERPKGSFSTLEIQRTEQGDSAMYLCASSFPLGNYGYTFGSGTRLTVV.

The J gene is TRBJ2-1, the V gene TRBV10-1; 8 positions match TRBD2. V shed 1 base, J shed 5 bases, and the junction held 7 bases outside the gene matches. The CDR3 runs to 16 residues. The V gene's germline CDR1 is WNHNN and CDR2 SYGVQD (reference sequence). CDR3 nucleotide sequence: TGCGCCAGCAGTGAGTTGGCTCTAGCGGGTGACAATGAGCAGTTCTTC. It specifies CASSELALAGDNEQFF.

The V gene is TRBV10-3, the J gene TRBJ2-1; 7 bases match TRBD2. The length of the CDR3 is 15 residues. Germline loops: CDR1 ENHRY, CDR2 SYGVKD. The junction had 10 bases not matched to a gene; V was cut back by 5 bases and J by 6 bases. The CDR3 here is CAISLGGSGGNEQFF. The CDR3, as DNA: TGTGCCATCAGTCTCGGCGGGAGCGGTGGCAATGAGCAGTTCTTC.

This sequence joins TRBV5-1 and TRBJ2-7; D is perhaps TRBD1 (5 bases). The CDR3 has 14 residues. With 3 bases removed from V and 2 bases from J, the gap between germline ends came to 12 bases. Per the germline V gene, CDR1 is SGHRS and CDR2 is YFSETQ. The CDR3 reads CASSWGAGTYEQYF. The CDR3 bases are TGCGCCAGCAGCTGGGGCGCAGGAACCTACGAGCAGTACTTC. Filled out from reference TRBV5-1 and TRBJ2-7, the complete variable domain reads KAGVTQTPRYLIKTRGQQVTLSCSPISGHRSVSWYQQTPGQGLQFLFEYFSETQRNKGNFPGRFSGRQFSNSRSEMNVSTLELGDSALYLCASSWGAGTYEQYFGPGTRLTVT.

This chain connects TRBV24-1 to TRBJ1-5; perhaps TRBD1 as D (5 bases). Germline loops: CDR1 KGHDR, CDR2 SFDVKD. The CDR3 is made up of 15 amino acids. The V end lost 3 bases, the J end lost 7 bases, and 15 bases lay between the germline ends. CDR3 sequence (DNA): TGTGCCACCAGTGATAGTGGTAGGGGTGGACAGCCCCAGCATTTT. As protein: CATSDSGRGGQPQHF.

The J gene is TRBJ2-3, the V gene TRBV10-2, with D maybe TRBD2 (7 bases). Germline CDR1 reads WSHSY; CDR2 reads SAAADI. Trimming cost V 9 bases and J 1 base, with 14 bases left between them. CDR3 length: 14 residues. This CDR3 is CASLEGGRTDTQYF. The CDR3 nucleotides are TGCGCCAGTCTTGAGGGGGGGCGCACAGATACGCAGTATTTT.

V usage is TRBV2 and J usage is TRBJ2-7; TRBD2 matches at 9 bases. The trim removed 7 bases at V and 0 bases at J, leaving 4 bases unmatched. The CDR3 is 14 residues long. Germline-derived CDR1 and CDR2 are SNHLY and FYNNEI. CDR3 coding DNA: TGTGCCAGCACCTTTAGCGGGAGCTCCTACGAGCAGTACTTC. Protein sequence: CASTFSGSSYEQYF.

The CDR3 protein is CASSLEGSRRAYEQYF. In DNA, the CDR3 is TGTGCCAGCAGCTTAGAAGGTTCTCGGCGGGCCTACGAGCAGTACTTC. J is TRBJ2-7 and V is TRBV7-2; possible D gene TRBD2, 5 bases. The length of the CDR3 is 16 residues. Germline CDR1 and CDR2: SGHTA and FQGNSA. Deletions cut 1 base from V and 2 bases from J, with 15 bases between.

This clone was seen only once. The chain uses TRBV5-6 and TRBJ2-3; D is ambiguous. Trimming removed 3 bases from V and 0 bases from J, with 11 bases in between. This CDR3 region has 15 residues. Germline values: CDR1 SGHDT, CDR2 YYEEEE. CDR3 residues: CASSYEQRSTDTQYF. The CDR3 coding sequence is TGTGCCAGCAGCTATGAACAGAGAAGCACAGATACGCAGTATTTT.

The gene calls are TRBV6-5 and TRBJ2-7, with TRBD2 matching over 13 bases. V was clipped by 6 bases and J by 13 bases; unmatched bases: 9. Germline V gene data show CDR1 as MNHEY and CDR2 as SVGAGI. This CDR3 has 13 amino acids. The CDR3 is CASSPGLAGARYF. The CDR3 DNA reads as TGTGCCAGCAGCCCCGGACTAGCGGGAGCTAGATACTTC.

The CDR3 DNA follows: TGTGCCAGCAGCGGGGAGATTAATTCACCCCTCCACTTT. The encoded protein is CASSGEINSPLHF. This chain links TRBV5-4 with TRBJ1-6, with unresolved D. CDR1 and CDR2 from the germline V gene are SGHNT and YYREEE (reference sequence). CDR3 length: 13 amino acids. V dropped 4 bases and J dropped 6 bases, with 8 bases sitting between them.

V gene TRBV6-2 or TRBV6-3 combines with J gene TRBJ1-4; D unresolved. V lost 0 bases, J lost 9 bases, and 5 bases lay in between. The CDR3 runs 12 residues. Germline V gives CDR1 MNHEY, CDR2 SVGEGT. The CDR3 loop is CASSYSGKKLFF. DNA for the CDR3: TGTGCCAGCAGTTACTCCGGGAAAAAACTGTTTTTT.

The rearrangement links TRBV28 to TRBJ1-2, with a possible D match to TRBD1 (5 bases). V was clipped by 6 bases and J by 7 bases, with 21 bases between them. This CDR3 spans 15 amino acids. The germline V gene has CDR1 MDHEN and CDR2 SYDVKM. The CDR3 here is CASSFPAGQAPGYTF. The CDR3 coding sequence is TGTGCCAGCAGCTTTCCGGCGGGGCAGGCGCCTGGCTACACCTTC.